What follows are 13 T cell receptor beta chains derived from one specimen sequenced in a study of T cell responses to AZD1222 COVID-19 vaccine. Libraries were prepared by immunoSEQ multiplex PCR; TCRdb keeps only in-frame clonotypes and omits some of them. This table holds about 130,000 clones, over 85% found once. The sequencing here drew on peripheral blood, taken on day 0 of AZD1222 vaccination. These receptors came from an adult in good health.

This rearrangement joins TRBV4-2 to TRBJ2-7; D unresolved. Trimming took 2 bases from V and 3 from J, leaving 8 bases between them. The germline V gene has CDR1 LGHNA and CDR2 YNFKEQ. This CDR3 contains 13 residues. CDR3 DNA sequence: TGTGCCAGCAGCCAAACAGTATACTACGAGCAGTACTTC. It translates to CASSQTVYYEQYF.

V usage is TRBV28 and J usage is TRBJ1-1; no reliable D call. Trimming took 3 bases from V and 4 from J, leaving 3 bases between them. The CDR3 has 11 amino acids. CDR1 and CDR2 (germline): MDHEN, SYDVKM. CDR3 DNA: TGTGCCAGCAGTTTTAGCACTGAAGCTTTCTTT. Encoded protein: CASSFSTEAFF.

V is TRBV3-1 (or the pseudogene TRBV3-2) and J is TRBJ2-1, with a possible D match to TRBD2 (6 bases). CDR1 and CDR2 from the germline V gene are LGHDT and YNNKEL (reference sequence). This CDR3 has 14 residues. V was clipped by 1 base and J by 8 bases, with 12 bases between them. For the CDR3, the DNA is TGTGCCAGCAGCCAAGGAGTACGCGGGGATGAGCAGTTCTTC. Translation gives CASSQGVRGDEQFF.

In its sample, this clone was seen once. CDR3 loop: CSVRRQGYEQYF. The CDR3 nucleotides read TGCAGCGTTCGGAGACAGGGCTACGAGCAGTACTTC. The J gene is TRBJ2-7, the V gene TRBV29-1, with TRBD1 matching 7 bases. The CDR3 loop spans 12 amino acids. Trimming took 5 bases from V and 3 from J; bases not matched to a gene: 4. From germline, CDR1 is SQVTM and CDR2 ANQGSEA.

This chain links TRBV2 with TRBJ2-2; TRBD2 matches 7 bases. CDR3 length equals 16 residues. Germline CDR1 SNHLY, CDR2 FYNNEI. The ends lost 7 bases at V and 8 bases at J; junction bases unmatched: 16. The CDR3 protein is CASTSSPSGVQGELFF. As DNA, the CDR3 is TGTGCCAGCACGTCATCCCCTAGCGGTGTACAAGGGGAGCTGTTTTTT.

The chain employs TRBV28 and TRBJ1-5; D is ambiguous. Looked up from germline, CDR1 is MDHEN and CDR2 is SYDVKM. With 7 bases removed from V and 6 bases from J, the gap between germline ends came to 7 bases. The CDR3 totals 11 residues. CDR3 nucleotide sequence: TGTGCCAGCACCTCCGGTCAGCCCCAGCATTTT. Translation gives CASTSGQPQHF.

This clone was detected once. The CDR3 region is CAGWTGPGTGELFF. CDR3 sequence (DNA): TGTGCCGGGTGGACGGGACCGGGCACCGGGGAGCTGTTTTTT. V and J are TRBV2 and TRBJ2-2; the D gene could be TRBD1 or TRBD2 (5 bases each). The CDR3 totals 14 residues. Trimming took off 11 bases at V and 4 bases at J, with 17 bases between the two ends. Looked up from germline, CDR1 is SNHLY and CDR2 is FYNNEI.

The chain is built from TRBV19 and TRBJ1-5, with 8 bases lining up with TRBD1. CDR1 is LNHDA, CDR2 SQIVND, per germline (reference sequence). J gave up 6 bases and V 2 bases, and 9 bases lay outside the gene matches. The CDR3 runs 16 residues. CDR3 DNA sequence: TGTGCCAGTAGTATAACCCGGGACAGGCGTACTCAGCCCCAGCATTTT. This codes for CASSITRDRRTQPQHF.

This clone was detected once. This chain uses TRBV27 with TRBJ2-5; no clear D gene. V dropped 8 bases and J dropped 4 bases, with 14 bases sitting between them. Germline V gene sequence: CDR1 MNHEY, CDR2 SMNVEV (reference sequence). The CDR3 is 13 amino acids. In DNA, the CDR3 is TGTGCCAGCGAAGGGCGGTTCGGAGAGACCCAGTACTTC. Protein sequence: CASEGRFGETQYF.

The rearrangement uses TRBV6-5 and TRBJ1-5, with D maybe TRBD1 (5 bases). CDR3 length: 14 residues. Trimming took 6 bases from V and 4 from J, leaving 13 bases between them. Germline CDR1 reads MNHEY; CDR2 reads SVGAGI. The CDR3 DNA reads as TGTGCCAGCAGGAGGGGAGACGGTAATCAGCCCCAGCATTTT. Translated: CASRRGDGNQPQHF.

This clone was recorded only once. CDR3 amino acids: CAWSAGDYSDTQYF. The CDR3 DNA sequence: TGTGCCTGGTCAGCGGGAGACTACTCAGATACGCAGTATTTT. The chain joins TRBV30 to TRBJ2-3; 8 bases match TRBD2. CDR1 and CDR2 (germline): GTSNPN, SVGIG (reference sequence). V shed 5 bases and J 4 bases; nucleotides not matched to a gene: 8. This CDR3 is 14 amino acids long.

CDR3 DNA: TGTGCCAGCAGTGAATCAGACAGGGATCAGCCCCAGCATTTT. It translates to CASSESDRDQPQHF. This chain uses TRBV25-1 with TRBJ1-5; 7 positions match TRBD1. The CDR3 runs to 14 residues. Germline assignment: CDR1 MGHDK and CDR2 SYGVNS. V gave up 1 base and J gave up 5 bases; unmatched junction bases: 2.

This rearrangement joins TRBV27 to TRBJ1-1; 7 bases agree with TRBD1. The J segment lost 7 bases and the V segment lost 6 bases, leaving 8 bases of the junction unmatched. Germline CDR1 and CDR2: MNHEY and SMNVEV (reference sequence). The CDR3 consists of 13 residues. The CDR3, as DNA: TGTGCCAGCAGCCCGACAGGGACGGGTGAAGCTTTCTTT. Amino acids: CASSPTGTGEAFF.